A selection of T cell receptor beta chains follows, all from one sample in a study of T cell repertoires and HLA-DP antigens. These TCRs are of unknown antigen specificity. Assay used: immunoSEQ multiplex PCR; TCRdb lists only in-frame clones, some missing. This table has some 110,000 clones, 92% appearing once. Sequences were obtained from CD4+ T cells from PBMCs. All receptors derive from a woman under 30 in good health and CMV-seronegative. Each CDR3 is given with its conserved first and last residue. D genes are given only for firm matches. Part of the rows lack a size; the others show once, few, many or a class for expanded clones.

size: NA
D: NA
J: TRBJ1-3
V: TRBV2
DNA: TGTGCCAGCAGCGGTGCCGCCCGCCGCGGAAACACCATATATTTT
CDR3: CASSGAARRGNTIYF

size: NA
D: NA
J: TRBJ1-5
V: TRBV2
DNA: TGTGCCAGCAGTGTTGGGGGCAGGGCTAATCAGCCCCAGCATTTT
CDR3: CASSVGGRANQPQHF

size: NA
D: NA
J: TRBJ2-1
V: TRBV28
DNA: TGTGCCAGCAGTTTCGGTTGGACTAAATTTGAGCAGTTCTTC
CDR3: CASSFGWTKFEQFF

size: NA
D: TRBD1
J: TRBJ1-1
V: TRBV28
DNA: TGTGCCAGCATATCTAACAGGGGGGGGTTCACTGAAGCTTTCTTT
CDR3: CASISNRGGFTEAFF

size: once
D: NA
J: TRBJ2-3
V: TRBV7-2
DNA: TGTGCCAGCAGCTATCAACGGGGCACAGATACGCAGTATTTT
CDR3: CASSYQRGTDTQYF

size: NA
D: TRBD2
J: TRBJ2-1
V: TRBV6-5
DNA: TGTGCCAGCAGTACCCTAGCGGGGGGGCTGAATGAGCAGTTCTTC
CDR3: CASSTLAGGLNEQFF

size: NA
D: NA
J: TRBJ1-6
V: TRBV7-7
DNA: TGTGCTAGCAGCCGGGAACCCCTCCACTTT
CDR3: CASSREPLHF

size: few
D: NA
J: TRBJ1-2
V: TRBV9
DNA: TGTGCCAGCAGTGAGACAACTGGGACCCCGGCGGTTGGCTACACCTTC
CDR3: CASSETTGTPAVGYTF

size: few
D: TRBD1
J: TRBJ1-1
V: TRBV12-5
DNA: TGTGCTAGTGGTTTGGGGACAGGGGCCCCTGAAGCTTTCTTT
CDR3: CASGLGTGAPEAFF

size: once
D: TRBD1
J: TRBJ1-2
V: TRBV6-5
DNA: TGTGCCAGCAGTAACAGGGGCTATGGCTACACCTTC
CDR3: CASSNRGYGYTF

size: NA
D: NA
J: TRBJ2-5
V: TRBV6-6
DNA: TGTGCCAGCAGCGACAGGTCCGGGGGGACCCAGTACTTC
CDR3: CASSDRSGGTQYF

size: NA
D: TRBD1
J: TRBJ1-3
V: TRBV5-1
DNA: TGCGCCAGCAGCCGGGGAGTCGGACAGGGTGCCTTCGCTGGAAACACCATATATTTT
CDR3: CASSRGVGQGAFAGNTIYF

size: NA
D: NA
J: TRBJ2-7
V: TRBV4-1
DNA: TGCGCCAACACCCAATACCACGAGCAGTACTTC
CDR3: CANTQYHEQYF

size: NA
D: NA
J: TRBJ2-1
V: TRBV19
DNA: TGTGCCAGTAGTGTCCTCCGGGGACCCTCCTACAATGAGCAGTTCTTC
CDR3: CASSVLRGPSYNEQFF

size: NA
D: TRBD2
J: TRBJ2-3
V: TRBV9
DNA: TGTGCCAGCAGCGTAGGCGGGGGGGCCGCTACTAGCACAGATACGCAGTATTTT
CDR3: CASSVGGGAATSTDTQYF

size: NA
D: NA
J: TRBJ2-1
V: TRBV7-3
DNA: TGTGCCAGCAGTCAAGACAGACCTTCCTACAATGAGCAGTTCTTC
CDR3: CASSQDRPSYNEQFF

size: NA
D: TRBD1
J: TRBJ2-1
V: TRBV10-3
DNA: TGTGCCATCAGTGTTAGGGACAGCTCCTACAATGAGCAGTTCTTC
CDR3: CAISVRDSSYNEQFF

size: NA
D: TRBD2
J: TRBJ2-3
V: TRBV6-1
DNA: TGTGCCAGCAGTGAAGCGCCTAGCGGTCTAAGCACAGATACGCAGTATTTT
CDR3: CASSEAPSGLSTDTQYF

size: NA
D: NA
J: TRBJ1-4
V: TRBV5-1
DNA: TGCGCCAGCAGCTCCTTTCCCCAGGCGGGAAATGAAAAACTGTTTTTT
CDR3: CASSSFPQAGNEKLFF

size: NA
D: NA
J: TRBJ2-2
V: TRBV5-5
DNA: TGTGCCGCAAGGGTCGCCGCGAACACCGGGGAGCTGTTTTTT
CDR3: CAARVAANTGELFF

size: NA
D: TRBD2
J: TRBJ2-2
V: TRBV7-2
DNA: TGTGCCAGCAGCTTGGCTAGCGGGAACACCGGGGAGCTGTTTTTT
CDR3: CASSLASGNTGELFF

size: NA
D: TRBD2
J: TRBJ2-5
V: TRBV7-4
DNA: TGTGCCAGCAGCTTCCTAGGGGGACTAGCGGGGCTAAACTTCCAAGAGACCCAGTACTTC
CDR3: CASSFLGGLAGLNFQETQYF

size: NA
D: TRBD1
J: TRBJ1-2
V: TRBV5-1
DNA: TGCGCCAGCAGCCGACAGGGCTATGGCTACACCTTC
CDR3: CASSRQGYGYTF

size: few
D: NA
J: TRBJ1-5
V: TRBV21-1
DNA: TGTGCCAGCCCTAAAGGCCGGGGCAATCAGCCCCAGCATTTT
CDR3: CASPKGRGNQPQHF

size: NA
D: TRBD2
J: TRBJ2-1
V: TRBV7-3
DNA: TGTGCCAGCAGCCCCTGGACTAGCGGGAAGTTCTCCTACAATGAGCAGTTCTTC
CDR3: CASSPWTSGKFSYNEQFF

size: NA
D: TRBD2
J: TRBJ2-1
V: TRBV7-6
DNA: TGTGCCAGCAGCTTACTAGCGGGGATCTCCTACAATGAGCAGTTCTTC
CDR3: CASSLLAGISYNEQFF

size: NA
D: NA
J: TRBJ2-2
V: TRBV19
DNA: TGTGCCAGTAGTACAACAGGGCCCGGGGCCGGGGAGCTGTTTTTT
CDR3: CASSTTGPGAGELFF

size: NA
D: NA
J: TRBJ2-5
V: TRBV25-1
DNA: TGTGCCAGCAGTGCTTACTCCGGGACCACCCAAGAGACCCAGTACTTC
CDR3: CASSAYSGTTQETQYF

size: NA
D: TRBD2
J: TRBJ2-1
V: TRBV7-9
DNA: TGTGCCAGCAGCTCCGGGACTAGCGAGGGGAATGAGCAGTTCTTC
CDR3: CASSSGTSEGNEQFF

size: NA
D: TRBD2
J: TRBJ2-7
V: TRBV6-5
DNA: TGTGCCAGCTGCAGCGGGAATAGCTACGAGCAGTACTTC
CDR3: CASCSGNSYEQYF

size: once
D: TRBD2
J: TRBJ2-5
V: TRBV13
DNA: TGTGCCAGCAGCCTCCGAAGAATGACAGGGGTACTAGCGGGAGGAGGAACCCAGACCCAGTACTTC
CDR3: CASSLRRMTGVLAGGGTQTQYF

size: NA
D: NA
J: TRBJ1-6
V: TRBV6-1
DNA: TGTGCCAGCCTTCCGGTCCCGACCTCACCCCTCCACTTT
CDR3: CASLPVPTSPLHF

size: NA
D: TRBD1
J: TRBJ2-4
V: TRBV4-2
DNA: TGTGCCAGCAGCCAAGCCCAGGGACAGGGCAAAAACATTCAGTACTTC
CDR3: CASSQAQGQGKNIQYF

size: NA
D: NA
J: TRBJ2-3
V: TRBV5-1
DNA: TGCGCCAGCAGCTTGGAGGGGGGCACAGATACGCAGTATTTT
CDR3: CASSLEGGTDTQYF

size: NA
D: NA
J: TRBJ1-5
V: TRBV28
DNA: TGTGCCAGCAGTTTCACTGGTGGGGGGAATCAGCCCCAGCATTTT
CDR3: CASSFTGGGNQPQHF

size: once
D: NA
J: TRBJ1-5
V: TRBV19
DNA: TGTGCCAGTAGTATACGGTGGGGTAACAATCAGCCCCAGCATTTT
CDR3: CASSIRWGNNQPQHF

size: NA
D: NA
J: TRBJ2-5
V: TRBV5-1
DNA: TGCGCCAGCAAAGTGTTAAGGGTTCAAGAGACCCAGTACTTC
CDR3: CASKVLRVQETQYF

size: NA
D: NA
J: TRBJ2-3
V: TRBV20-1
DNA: TGCAGTGCTAGATGGGGAGATACGCAGTATTTT
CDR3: CSARWGDTQYF

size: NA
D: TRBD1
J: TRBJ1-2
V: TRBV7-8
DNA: TGTGCCAGCAGCTTGGGGACAGGGGGCGGTAAAGGCTACACCTTC
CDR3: CASSLGTGGGKGYTF

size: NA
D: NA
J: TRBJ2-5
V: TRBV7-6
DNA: TGTGCCAGCAGCTTATCCCAGGCGAAAGAGACCCAGTACTTC
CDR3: CASSLSQAKETQYF

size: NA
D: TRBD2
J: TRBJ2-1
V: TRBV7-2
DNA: TGTGCCAGCAGCTTAGCGTTGCTAGCGGGGGGGCGCGCCTATTACAATGAGCAGTTCTTC
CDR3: CASSLALLAGGRAYYNEQFF

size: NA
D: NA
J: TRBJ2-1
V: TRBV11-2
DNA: TGTGCCAGCAGACTAGTCAGCTCCTACAATGAGCAGTTCTTC
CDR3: CASRLVSSYNEQFF

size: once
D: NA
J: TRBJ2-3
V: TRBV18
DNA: TGTGCCAGCTCACCCCCAGGGCTCGATACGCAGTATTTT
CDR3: CASSPPGLDTQYF

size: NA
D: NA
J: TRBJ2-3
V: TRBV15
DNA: TGTGCCACCAGCAGAGTGCTCTCAGATACGCAGTATTTT
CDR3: CATSRVLSDTQYF

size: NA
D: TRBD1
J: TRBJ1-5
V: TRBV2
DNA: TGTGCCAGCAGGGACAGGGGCCTGGGGACAGCTCAGCCCCAGCATTTT
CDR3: CASRDRGLGTAQPQHF

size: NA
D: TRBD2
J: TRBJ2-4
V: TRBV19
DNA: TGTGCCAGTAGTTCTGGACTAGCGGGATACACAGAACTAGCCAAAAACATTCAGTACTTC
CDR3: CASSSGLAGYTELAKNIQYF

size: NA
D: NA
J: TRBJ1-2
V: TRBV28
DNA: TGTGCCAGCACTAACAGGGTTCGGAGCTATGGCTACACCTTC
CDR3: CASTNRVRSYGYTF

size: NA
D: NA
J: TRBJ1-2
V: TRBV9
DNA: TGTGCCAGCAGCGTAGATGGGACGCCGGATTATGGCTACACCTTC
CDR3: CASSVDGTPDYGYTF

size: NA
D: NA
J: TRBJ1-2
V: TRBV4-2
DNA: TGTGCCAGCAGCCACCCAGACGGAAACTATGGCTACACCTTC
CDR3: CASSHPDGNYGYTF

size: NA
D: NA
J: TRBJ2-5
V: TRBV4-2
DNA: TGTGCCAGCAGTAGCTGGAGCCAAGAGACCCAGTACTTC
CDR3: CASSSWSQETQYF

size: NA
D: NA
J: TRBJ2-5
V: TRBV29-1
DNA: TGCAGCGTTGGGGTAGGGTATGAGACCCAGTACTTC
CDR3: CSVGVGYETQYF

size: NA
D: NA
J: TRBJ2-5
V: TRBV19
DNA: TGTGCCAGTAGTATCATCTTACAAGAGACCCAGTACTTC
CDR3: CASSIILQETQYF